A single sample gave rise to the 15 T cell receptor beta chains below, sequenced in a study of beta chain features in type 1 diabetes. Expressed TCRB transcripts got sequenced, as all isolated RNA was reverse transcribed. TCRdb's table, derived via immunoSEQ multiplex PCR, lists solely in-frame clones and lacks some. The profile shows about 290,000 clones, 8% of them singletons. Specimen: central memory CD4+ T cells from blood. The source is a woman in her late teens or twenties in good health.

Ten or more counts support this clone. This chain joins TRBV10-3 and TRBJ2-1; 7 bases agree with TRBD1. V was pared by 10 bases and J by 3 bases, with 6 bases of the junction left unmatched. This CDR3 comprises 13 residues. Germline-derived CDR1 and CDR2 are ENHRY and SYGVKD. This CDR3 reads CATGTAHYNEQFF. DNA for the CDR3: TGTGCCACCGGGACAGCGCACTACAATGAGCAGTTCTTC.

J is TRBJ2-3 and V is TRBV29-1; TRBD2 matches 7 bases. The trim removed 4 bases at V and 1 base at J, leaving 8 bases unmatched. The germline gives CDR1 SQVTM, CDR2 ANQGSEA. The CDR3 spans 15 residues. CDR3 DNA sequence: TGCAGCGTTGCCCAGTCTAGCGGCCGCACAGATACGCAGTATTTT. Translated, it gives CSVAQSSGRTDTQYF.

This clone has a count of ten or more. The CDR3 nucleotides are TGTGCCAGCAGTGAAGATGGGACTAGCGGCCTAGTGACGCAGTATTTT. Its translation is CASSEDGTSGLVTQYF. The genes are TRBV2 and TRBJ2-3, with 11 bases lining up with TRBD2. J was trimmed by 9 bases and V by 1 base; bases with no gene match: 9. The CDR3 totals 16 residues. Germline CDR1 SNHLY, CDR2 FYNNEI. Together with reference TRBV2 and TRBJ2-3, the CDR3 gives the full variable domain: EPEVTQTPSHQVTQMGQEVILRCVPISNHLYFYWYRQILGQKVEFLVSFYNNEISEKSEIFDDQFSVERPDGSNFTLKIRSTKLEDSAMYFCASSEDGTSGLVTQYFGPGTRLTVL.

This clone was recorded many times. As DNA, the CDR3 is TGCGCCAGCAGCCAAGTTGCGGGTCAGCCCCAGCATTTT. Protein: CASSQVAGQPQHF. This chain links TRBV4-3 with TRBJ1-5; no definite D call. CDR1 and CDR2 (germline): LGHNA, YSLEER. The V end lost 1 base, the J end lost 6 bases, and 7 bases lay between the germline ends. CDR3 size: 13 residues.

This clone was seen at least ten times. The V gene is TRBV28, the J gene TRBJ1-4, with D hard to call. Between the trimmed V and J ends, which lost 8 bases and 8 bases, there was a span of 15 bases. This CDR3 has 13 residues. The germline gives CDR1 MDHEN, CDR2 SYDVKM. CDR3 in amino acids: CASQGSRWEKLFF. The CDR3 coding sequence is TGTGCCAGCCAAGGCAGCCGATGGGAAAAACTGTTTTTT.

The chain links TRBV27 to TRBJ2-5, with TRBD2 as a possible D gene (6 bases). The CDR3 runs to 15 residues. V was cut by 5 bases and J by 2 bases, with 15 bases left in between. Germline lookup yields CDR1 MNHEY and CDR2 SMNVEV (reference sequence). In nucleotides, the CDR3 is TGTGCCAGCAGTCTAACCTGGGGAGGACAAGAGACCCAGTACTTC. Translation gives CASSLTWGGQETQYF.

V is TRBV6-5 and J is TRBJ1-2; TRBD1 aligns across 8 bases. This CDR3 region has 12 residues. The trim removed 5 bases at V and 5 bases at J, leaving 1 base unmatched. Germline CDR1 is MNHEY and CDR2 is SVGAGI. The CDR3 sequence: CASSRQGYGYTF. The CDR3 DNA reads as TGTGCCAGCAGTCGACAGGGGTATGGCTACACCTTC.

The V call is TRBV11-1, the J call TRBJ1-5; 7 bases are a match to TRBD1. V lost 1 base to trimming and J lost 6 bases; unmatched junction nucleotides: 6. CDR1 SGHAT and CDR2 FQDESV come from the germline V gene (reference sequence). The CDR3 loop spans 15 amino acids. DNA of the CDR3: TGTGCCAGCAGCTTAGGAGCAGGGGGTGGTCAGCCCCAGCATTTT. Translated, it gives CASSLGAGGGQPQHF.

DNA for the CDR3: TGTGCCAGCAGCTTAGGGGGGACAGCCGCTAGCACAGATACGCAGTATTTT. The encoded protein is CASSLGGTAASTDTQYF. The V call is TRBV7-2, the J call TRBJ2-3; 7 positions match TRBD1. V trimming: 1 base; J trimming: 0 bases; junction bases outside the gene matches: 7. The germline CDR1 and CDR2 sequences are SGHTA and FQGNSA. This CDR3 has 17 residues.

This clone came up many times. V is TRBV6-6 and J is TRBJ2-6; D remains ambiguous. Trimming cost V 6 bases and J 2 bases, with 5 bases left between them. The length of the CDR3 is 13 residues. The V gene's germline CDR1 is MNHNY and CDR2 SVGAGI (reference sequence). The CDR3 here is CASSRTGANVLTF. The DNA of the CDR3 is TGTGCCAGCAGCCGAACTGGGGCCAACGTCCTGACTTTC.

This clone has a count of ten or more. This chain joins TRBV28 and TRBJ1-5; D might be TRBD1 (6 bases). Per the germline V gene, CDR1 is MDHEN and CDR2 is SYDVKM. The V and J ends lost 5 bases and 1 base respectively, with 18 bases between them. The CDR3 length is 17 residues. The CDR3: CASSRTPGQWSNQPQHF. In nucleotides, the CDR3 is TGTGCCAGCAGTCGAACTCCAGGACAGTGGAGCAATCAGCCCCAGCATTTT.

In this sample, this clone is medium-sized. This chain links TRBV2 with TRBJ1-6; D is perhaps TRBD1 (5 bases). The CDR3 sequence is 16 residues long. Trimming shortened V by 3 bases and J by 7 bases, and 16 bases separated the two germline ends. Germline-derived CDR1 and CDR2 are SNHLY and FYNNEI. The CDR3 region is CASSEFSGAGNSPLHF. In DNA, the CDR3 is TGTGCCAGCAGTGAGTTTTCTGGGGCAGGAAATTCACCCCTCCACTTT. The whole variable domain, filled in from reference TRBV2 and TRBJ1-6, reads EPEVTQTPSHQVTQMGQEVILRCVPISNHLYFYWYRQILGQKVEFLVSFYNNEISEKSEIFDDQFSVERPDGSNFTLKIRSTKLEDSAMYFCASSEFSGAGNSPLHFGNGTRLTVT.

As to this clone: One end of the junction does not line up with germline, which may come from a read error. The chain has TRBV7-7 and TRBJ2-5, with a possible D match to TRBD1 (5 bases). There are 13 residues in the CDR3. Looked up from germline, CDR1 is SSHAT and CDR2 is FNYEAQ (reference sequence). CDR3 residues: CASSLGREGAQYF. Written as DNA, the CDR3 is TGTGCTAGCAGCTTAGGCAGGGAAGGCGCCCAGTACTTC.

In its sample, this clone was seen many times. The gene calls are TRBV2 and TRBJ1-1; D gene uncertain. This CDR3 region has 13 residues. The germline V gene has CDR1 SNHLY and CDR2 FYNNEI. The V end lost 4 bases, the J end lost 2 bases, and 8 bases lay between the germline ends. The CDR3 DNA sequence: TGTGCCAGCAGTGTGGGGTCTAACACTGAAGCTTTCTTT. Translated, it gives CASSVGSNTEAFF.

In its sample, this clone was seen a few times. This chain uses TRBV4-2 with TRBJ2-7; maybe TRBD2 (5 bases). Germline loops: CDR1 LGHNA, CDR2 YNFKEQ. This CDR3 contains 12 residues. V lost 0 bases and J 7 bases, leaving 7 bases between the germline ends. The chain's CDR3 is CASSQDREEQYF. Here the CDR3 DNA reads TGTGCCAGCAGCCAAGATCGGGAAGAGCAGTACTTC.